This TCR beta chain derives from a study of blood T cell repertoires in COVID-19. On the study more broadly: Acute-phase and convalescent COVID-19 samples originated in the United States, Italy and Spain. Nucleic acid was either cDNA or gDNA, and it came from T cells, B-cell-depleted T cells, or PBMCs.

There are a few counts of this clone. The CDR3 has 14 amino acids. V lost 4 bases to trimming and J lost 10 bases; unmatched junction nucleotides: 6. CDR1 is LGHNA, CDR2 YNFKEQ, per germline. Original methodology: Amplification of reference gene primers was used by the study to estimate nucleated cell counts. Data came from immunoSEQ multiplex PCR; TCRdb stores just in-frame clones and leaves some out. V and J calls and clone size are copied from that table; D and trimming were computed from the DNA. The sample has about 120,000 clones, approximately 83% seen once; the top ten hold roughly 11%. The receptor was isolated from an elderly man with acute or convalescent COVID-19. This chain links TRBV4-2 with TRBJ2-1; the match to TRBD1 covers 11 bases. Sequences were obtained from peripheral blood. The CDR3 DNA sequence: TGTGCCAGCAGCCTCCGGACAGGGGGCGACGAGCAGTTCTTC. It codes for CASSLRTGGDEQFF.